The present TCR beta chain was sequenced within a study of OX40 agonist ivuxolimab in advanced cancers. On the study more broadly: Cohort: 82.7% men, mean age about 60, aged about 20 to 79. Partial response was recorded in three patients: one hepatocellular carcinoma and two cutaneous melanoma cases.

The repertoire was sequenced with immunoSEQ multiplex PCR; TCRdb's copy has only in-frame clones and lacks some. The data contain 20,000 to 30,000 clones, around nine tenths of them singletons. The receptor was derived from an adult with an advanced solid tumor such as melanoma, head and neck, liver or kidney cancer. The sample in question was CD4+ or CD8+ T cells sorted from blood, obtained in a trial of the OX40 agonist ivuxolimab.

The CDR3 DNA sequence: TGTGCCAGCAGCTTTCCCGGGAGGTACGAGCAGTACTTC. This codes for CASSFPGRYEQYF. V and J are TRBV7-9 and TRBJ2-7, with 7 bases fitting TRBD2. Trimming cost V 3 bases and J 4 bases; bases outside gene matches: 3. The germline CDR1 and CDR2 sequences are SEHNR and FQNEAQ (reference sequence). CDR3 length equals 13 residues.